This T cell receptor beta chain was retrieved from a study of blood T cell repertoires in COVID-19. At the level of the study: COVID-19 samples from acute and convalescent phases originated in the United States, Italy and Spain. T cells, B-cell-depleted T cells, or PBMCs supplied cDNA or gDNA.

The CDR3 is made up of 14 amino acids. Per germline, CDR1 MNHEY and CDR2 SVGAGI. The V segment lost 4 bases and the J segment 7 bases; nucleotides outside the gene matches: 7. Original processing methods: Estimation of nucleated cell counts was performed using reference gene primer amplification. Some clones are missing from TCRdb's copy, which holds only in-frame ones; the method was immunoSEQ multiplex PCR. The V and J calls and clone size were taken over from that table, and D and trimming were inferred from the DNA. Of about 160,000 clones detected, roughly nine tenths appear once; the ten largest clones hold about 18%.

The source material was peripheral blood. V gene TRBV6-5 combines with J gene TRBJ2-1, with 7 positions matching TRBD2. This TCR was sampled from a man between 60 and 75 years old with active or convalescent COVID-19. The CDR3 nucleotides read TGTGCCAGCAGTTTATACGGGGGGAAGAATGAGCAGTTCTTC. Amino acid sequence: CASSLYGGKNEQFF.